This T cell receptor (beta chain) was sequenced during a study of T cell responses to AZD1222 COVID-19 vaccine. Study context: Pooled in the analysis were second doses at about 4 or about 12 weeks. Study-wide results and caveats: Receipt of two AZD1222 doses was followed by a rise in Spike-specific TCR breadth and depth. There were vaccine-associated CD4 TCRs across spike, dominant at 160-218 and 743-854. Repertoire sampling happened only post peak T cell response.

Produced via immunoSEQ multiplex PCR; TCRdb's table is partial and in-frame only. The data hold about 150,000 clones, with approximately 90% observed a single time. Germline-derived CDR1 and CDR2 are MNHEY and SVGAGI. The J segment lost 2 bases and the V segment lost 0 bases, leaving 4 bases of the junction unmatched. CDR3 length: 15 amino acids. Remarks on this clone: What it binds is unknown.

The chain employs TRBV6-5 and TRBJ2-7; 7 nucleotides agree with TRBD1. This sequence originates from an adult in good health. The sample here was peripheral blood, taken on day 0 of AZD1222 vaccination. CDR3 sequence reads: CASSYSYRGPYEQYF. CDR3 sequence (DNA): TGTGCCAGCAGTTACTCTTACAGGGGTCCCTACGAGCAGTACTTC.